This T cell receptor beta chain was captured in a study of blood T cell repertoires in COVID-19. Overall study context: COVID-19 samples, acute and convalescent, were from the United States, Italy and Spain. T cells, B-cell-depleted T cells, or PBMCs provided the cDNA or gDNA that served as material.

The V and J ends lost 1 base and 3 bases respectively, with 4 bases between them. CDR3 length: 12 amino acids. Looked up from germline, CDR1 is MDHEN and CDR2 is SYDVKM. In the original analysis: Amplification from reference gene primers served as the basis for estimated nucleated cell counts. Only in-frame clones appear in the TCRdb table, and some are missing; sequencing was by immunoSEQ multiplex PCR. The DNA gave D and trimming, while V, J and clone size come from that table. The repertoire has about 370,000 clones, around 90% of them found once; the top ten carry 6.5%. Sequenced material: peripheral blood. The chain recombines TRBV28 with TRBJ2-7; D not resolved. This TCR derives from a man aged 18 to 30 with active or convalescent COVID-19. The CDR3 DNA sequence: TGTGCCAGCAGTTTATTCAGCTACGAGCAGTACTTC. Its translation: CASSLFSYEQYF.